A selection of T cell receptor beta chains follows, all from one sample in a study of OX40 agonist ivuxolimab in advanced cancers. Sequencing was performed with immunoSEQ multiplex PCR; in TCRdb, only in-frame clones are kept and a portion is missing. The sample has some 82,000 clones; 90% to 95% are singletons. The starting material was CD4+ or CD8+ T cells sorted from blood, obtained in a trial of the OX40 agonist ivuxolimab. The receptors stem from an adult with an advanced solid tumor such as melanoma, head and neck, liver or kidney cancer. Each CDR3 is given with its conserved first and last residue. D genes are given only for firm matches. Clone size appears in some rows only: once, few, many, or a class for an expanded clone.

j_call: TRBJ2-3; v_call: TRBV13; d_call: TRBD1; clone_size: NA; cdr3_aa: CASSQTGQGRTDTQYF; cdr3_nt: TGTGCCAGCAGCCAGACTGGACAGGGGAGGACAGATACGCAGTATTTT
j_call: TRBJ1-5; v_call: TRBV2; d_call: NA; clone_size: NA; cdr3_aa: CASTGTRLWRVYSNQPQHF; cdr3_nt: TGTGCCAGCACCGGGACCCGCCTGTGGAGGGTGTATAGCAATCAGCCCCAGCATTTT
j_call: TRBJ2-1; v_call: TRBV6-5; d_call: NA; clone_size: NA; cdr3_aa: CASGPGETHEQFF; cdr3_nt: TGTGCCAGCGGCCCCGGGGAGACGCATGAGCAGTTCTTC
j_call: TRBJ2-3; v_call: TRBV7-6; d_call: NA; clone_size: NA; cdr3_aa: CASSLAAGLSTDTQYF; cdr3_nt: TGTGCCAGCAGCTTAGCTGCCGGACTCTCCACAGATACGCAGTATTTT
j_call: TRBJ1-6; v_call: TRBV5-1; d_call: NA; clone_size: once; cdr3_aa: CASRGPGSDNSPLHF; cdr3_nt: TGCGCCAGCAGGGGCCCAGGGTCGGATAATTCACCCCTCCACTTT
j_call: TRBJ1-1; v_call: TRBV27; d_call: NA; clone_size: NA; cdr3_aa: CASSLAGDDTEAFF; cdr3_nt: TGTGCCAGCAGTTTGGCAGGGGATGACACTGAAGCTTTCTTT
j_call: TRBJ2-7; v_call: TRBV4-3; d_call: NA; clone_size: NA; cdr3_aa: CASSQDWAATYEQYF; cdr3_nt: TGCGCCAGCAGCCAAGATTGGGCAGCTACCTACGAGCAGTACTTC
j_call: TRBJ2-1; v_call: TRBV5-6; d_call: NA; clone_size: NA; cdr3_aa: CASSLWLLKMGNEQFF; cdr3_nt: TGTGCCAGCAGCTTGTGGTTACTAAAGATGGGGAATGAGCAGTTCTTC
j_call: TRBJ2-7; v_call: TRBV7-2; d_call: NA; clone_size: NA; cdr3_aa: CASSLVVSVRLSPEQYF; cdr3_nt: TGTGCCAGCAGCTTAGTTGTGTCGGTCCGGCTATCCCCAGAGCAGTACTTC
j_call: TRBJ1-5; v_call: TRBV6-5; d_call: NA; clone_size: NA; cdr3_aa: CASSFGSNQPQHF; cdr3_nt: TGTGCCAGCAGTTTCGGTAGCAATCAGCCCCAGCATTTT
j_call: TRBJ2-1; v_call: TRBV11-2; d_call: NA; clone_size: NA; cdr3_aa: CASSNSGFNEQFF; cdr3_nt: TGTGCCAGCAGTAACTCGGGTTTCAATGAGCAGTTCTTC
j_call: TRBJ2-1; v_call: TRBV5-4; d_call: NA; clone_size: NA; cdr3_aa: CASSLEGVSEQFF; cdr3_nt: TGTGCCAGCAGCTTGGAGGGGGTGAGTGAGCAGTTCTTC
j_call: TRBJ2-7; v_call: TRBV27; d_call: NA; clone_size: NA; cdr3_aa: CASSAPGQDYEQYF; cdr3_nt: TGTGCCAGCAGTGCGCCCGGACAAGACTACGAGCAGTACTTC
j_call: TRBJ2-7; v_call: TRBV5-5; d_call: NA; clone_size: NA; cdr3_aa: CASSLSNYGGSYEQYF; cdr3_nt: TGTGCCAGCAGCTTATCAAATTACGGGGGATCGTACGAGCAGTACTTC
j_call: TRBJ2-4; v_call: TRBV7-9; d_call: NA; clone_size: NA; cdr3_aa: CASSSDSLIAKNIQYF; cdr3_nt: TGTGCCAGCAGCTCCGACAGCTTGATAGCCAAAAACATTCAGTACTTC
j_call: TRBJ1-4; v_call: TRBV6-5; d_call: TRBD1; clone_size: NA; cdr3_aa: CASSYSGGASEKLFF; cdr3_nt: TGTGCCAGCAGTTACTCAGGGGGCGCGAGTGAAAAACTGTTTTTT
j_call: TRBJ2-1; v_call: TRBV19; d_call: NA; clone_size: NA; cdr3_aa: CASSIWQGKNEQFF; cdr3_nt: TGTGCCAGTAGTATCTGGCAGGGGAAGAATGAGCAGTTCTTC
j_call: TRBJ1-2; v_call: TRBV14; d_call: NA; clone_size: NA; cdr3_aa: CASSQDSTGRGGYIF; cdr3_nt: TGTGCCAGCAGCCAAGATTCGACAGGCCGGGGCGGCTACATCTTC
j_call: TRBJ2-2; v_call: TRBV5-1; d_call: TRBD2; clone_size: NA; cdr3_aa: CASSFRLAGVHTGELFF; cdr3_nt: TGCGCCAGCAGCTTTCGACTAGCGGGAGTTCACACCGGGGAGCTGTTTTTT
j_call: TRBJ2-3; v_call: TRBV9; d_call: TRBD1; clone_size: NA; cdr3_aa: CASSIQGYPTDTQYF; cdr3_nt: TGTGCCAGCAGCATACAGGGGTATCCCACAGATACGCAGTATTTT
j_call: TRBJ2-1; v_call: TRBV29-1; d_call: TRBD2; clone_size: NA; cdr3_aa: CSVEDWTSGSLNEQFF; cdr3_nt: TGCAGCGTTGAAGACTGGACTAGCGGGAGTTTAAATGAGCAGTTCTTC
j_call: TRBJ1-1; v_call: TRBV7-9; d_call: NA; clone_size: NA; cdr3_aa: CASSLVNTEAFF; cdr3_nt: TGTGCCAGCAGCTTAGTGAACACTGAAGCTTTCTTT
j_call: TRBJ2-3; v_call: TRBV13; d_call: NA; clone_size: NA; cdr3_aa: CASSPSSGTQRIFTSTDTQYF; cdr3_nt: TGTGCCAGCAGCCCCAGTTCCGGGACTCAAAGAATATTTACCAGCACAGATACGCAGTATTTT
j_call: TRBJ2-3; v_call: TRBV4-3; d_call: TRBD2; clone_size: once; cdr3_aa: CASSQGSGRFRGGADTQYF; cdr3_nt: TGCGCCAGCAGCCAGGGTAGCGGGAGATTCAGAGGAGGCGCAGATACGCAGTATTTT
j_call: TRBJ2-7; v_call: TRBV28; d_call: NA; clone_size: NA; cdr3_aa: CASSLEGTLGWMGEQYF; cdr3_nt: TGTGCCAGCAGTTTAGAGGGGACCCTCGGTTGGATGGGCGAGCAGTACTTC
j_call: TRBJ2-7; v_call: TRBV4-1; d_call: NA; clone_size: many; cdr3_aa: CASSQGDRTYEQYF; cdr3_nt: TGCGCCAGCAGCCAAGGGGACCGTACCTACGAGCAGTACTTC
j_call: TRBJ2-7; v_call: TRBV5-6; d_call: NA; clone_size: NA; cdr3_aa: CASSLFAGRIHEQYF; cdr3_nt: TGTGCCAGCAGCTTGTTTGCGGGGCGCATCCACGAGCAGTACTTC
j_call: TRBJ2-2; v_call: TRBV6-6; d_call: NA; clone_size: NA; cdr3_aa: CASSYGTDTGELFF; cdr3_nt: TGTGCCAGCAGTTATGGGACTGACACCGGGGAGCTGTTTTTT
j_call: TRBJ2-3; v_call: TRBV4-2; d_call: TRBD2; clone_size: NA; cdr3_aa: CASSQDPAGDPTDTQYF; cdr3_nt: TGTGCCAGCAGCCAAGACCCCGCGGGAGACCCCACAGATACGCAGTATTTT
j_call: TRBJ2-2; v_call: TRBV7-2; d_call: TRBD2; clone_size: NA; cdr3_aa: CASSPWTSGRRGGELFF; cdr3_nt: TGTGCCAGCAGCCCCTGGACTAGCGGGAGAAGAGGCGGGGAGCTGTTTTTT
j_call: TRBJ2-7; v_call: TRBV7-8; d_call: NA; clone_size: NA; cdr3_aa: CASSPPPGNSYEQYF; cdr3_nt: TGTGCCAGCAGCCCCCCCCCGGGGAACTCCTACGAGCAGTACTTC
j_call: TRBJ2-7; v_call: TRBV27; d_call: NA; clone_size: once; cdr3_aa: CASSLGGLYSYEQYF; cdr3_nt: TGTGCCAGCAGTTTAGGGGGACTGTACTCCTACGAGCAGTACTTC
j_call: TRBJ2-1; v_call: TRBV6-1; d_call: NA; clone_size: once; cdr3_aa: CASSDYKGEQFF; cdr3_nt: TGTGCCAGCAGTGACTACAAGGGTGAGCAGTTCTTC
j_call: TRBJ2-7; v_call: TRBV4-1; d_call: TRBD1; clone_size: NA; cdr3_aa: CASSQDRGQGYEQYF; cdr3_nt: TGCGCCAGCAGCCAAGACAGGGGGCAGGGGTACGAGCAGTACTTC
j_call: TRBJ2-7; v_call: TRBV4-2; d_call: NA; clone_size: NA; cdr3_aa: CASSQGKGYEQYF; cdr3_nt: TGTGCCAGCAGCCAAGGAAAAGGGTACGAGCAGTACTTC
j_call: TRBJ2-5; v_call: TRBV7-6; d_call: TRBD2; clone_size: NA; cdr3_aa: CASSLGTSFRETQYF; cdr3_nt: TGTGCCAGCAGCTTAGGGACTAGCTTTAGGGAGACCCAGTACTTC
j_call: TRBJ1-1; v_call: TRBV4-3; d_call: NA; clone_size: NA; cdr3_aa: CASSQDRALSGTEAFF; cdr3_nt: TGCGCCAGCAGCCAAGACCGGGCCCTAAGCGGCACTGAAGCTTTCTTT
j_call: TRBJ2-2; v_call: TRBV13; d_call: TRBD2; clone_size: NA; cdr3_aa: CASSLVLGSLAKNTGELFF; cdr3_nt: TGTGCCAGCAGCTTAGTGCTAGGGTCACTAGCGAAGAACACCGGGGAGCTGTTTTTT
j_call: TRBJ1-1; v_call: TRBV5-4; d_call: NA; clone_size: NA; cdr3_aa: CASSRLGQMNTEAFF; cdr3_nt: TGTGCCAGCAGCCGTCTCGGGCAAATGAACACTGAAGCTTTCTTT
j_call: TRBJ2-5; v_call: TRBV13; d_call: NA; clone_size: NA; cdr3_aa: CASSLVGVRETQYF; cdr3_nt: TGTGCCAGCAGCTTAGTCGGGGTCCGGGAGACCCAGTACTTC
j_call: TRBJ2-7; v_call: TRBV7-2; d_call: TRBD1; clone_size: NA; cdr3_aa: CASSPTGTAYEQYF; cdr3_nt: TGTGCCAGCAGCCCAACCGGGACAGCCTACGAGCAGTACTTC
j_call: TRBJ2-7; v_call: TRBV9; d_call: NA; clone_size: NA; cdr3_aa: CASSVEGTPSYEQYF; cdr3_nt: TGTGCCAGCAGCGTAGAGGGCACCCCTAGCTACGAGCAGTACTTC
j_call: TRBJ2-7; v_call: TRBV4-2; d_call: NA; clone_size: few; cdr3_aa: CASSLAPAGYEQYF; cdr3_nt: TGTGCCAGCAGCCTAGCTCCGGCGGGCTACGAGCAGTACTTC
j_call: TRBJ1-2; v_call: TRBV19; d_call: NA; clone_size: NA; cdr3_aa: CASSTDRKPYGYTF; cdr3_nt: TGTGCCAGTAGTACTGACCGAAAACCCTATGGCTACACCTTC
j_call: TRBJ2-1; v_call: TRBV5-1; d_call: TRBD2; clone_size: NA; cdr3_aa: CASSVAGGFNEQFF; cdr3_nt: TGCGCCAGCAGCGTTGCGGGAGGGTTCAATGAGCAGTTCTTC
j_call: TRBJ1-2; v_call: TRBV9; d_call: NA; clone_size: NA; cdr3_aa: CASSPQGLRNYGYTF; cdr3_nt: TGTGCCAGCAGTCCACAGGGTTTAAGGAACTATGGCTACACCTTC
j_call: TRBJ2-5; v_call: TRBV6-1; d_call: NA; clone_size: few; cdr3_aa: CASSGTFQYQETQYF; cdr3_nt: TGTGCCAGCAGTGGGACATTTCAGTACCAAGAGACCCAGTACTTC
j_call: TRBJ2-5; v_call: TRBV28; d_call: TRBD1; clone_size: once; cdr3_aa: CASSPSRGQEQYF; cdr3_nt: TGTGCCAGCAGTCCCAGCAGGGGGCAGGAGCAGTACTTC
j_call: TRBJ2-3; v_call: TRBV7-9; d_call: NA; clone_size: NA; cdr3_aa: CASSPMDTQYF; cdr3_nt: TGTGCCAGCAGCCCTATGGATACGCAGTATTTT
j_call: TRBJ2-7; v_call: TRBV25-1; d_call: TRBD2; clone_size: NA; cdr3_aa: CASSGSGTSGRVFF; cdr3_nt: TGTGCCAGCAGTGGATCCGGGACTAGCGGGAGGGTCTTCTTC